The present T cell receptor (beta chain) was sequenced within a study of shared clonotypes between healthy human individuals. Points from the study as a whole: Rarefaction demonstrated incomplete sorted-subset sequencing despite large depth.

Of note for this clone: Its antigen is unknown.

Researchers divided each subset's genomic DNA evenly across several immunoSEQ plates. Only in-frame clones appear in the TCRdb table, and some are missing; sequencing was by immunoSEQ multiplex PCR. The sample includes 1,500,000 or so clones, roughly 97% of them seen just once. The CDR3 runs to 16 residues. Germline loops: CDR1 SGHRS, CDR2 YFSETQ. The V segment lost 5 bases and the J segment 1 base; nucleotides outside the gene matches: 5. The J gene is TRBJ2-3, the V gene TRBV5-1, with 12 nucleotides matching TRBD2. The sequencing input was naive CD4+ T cells sorted from blood. Indicated subset: CD45RA+ positively selected. This clonotype was obtained from a man aged 25-45 years in good health. The CDR3 DNA sequence: TGCGCCAGCAGATCCCTAGCGGGAGGGGGCACAGATACGCAGTATTTT. Translating it yields CASRSLAGGGTDTQYF.